This T cell receptor (beta chain) was sequenced in a study of blood T cell repertoires in COVID-19. Looking at the study overall: There were acute and convalescent COVID-19 samples, and they came from the United States, Italy and Spain.

Assay: immunoSEQ multiplex PCR; the TCRdb copy retains only in-frame clones and omits some. Here the sample spans around 23,000 clones, about 88% being singletons. From germline, CDR1 is ENHRY and CDR2 SYGVKD. V was clipped by 2 bases and J by 8 bases, with 12 bases between them. There are 14 residues in the CDR3. Sequencing used peripheral blood. This sequence was found in a human donor in a cohort sampled during active COVID-19. The chain is built from TRBV10-3 and TRBJ1-4, with D uncertain. The CDR3 spells CAISEPGRDEKLFF. In DNA form, the CDR3 reads TGTGCCATCAGTGAGCCGGGGAGAGACGAAAAACTGTTTTTT.